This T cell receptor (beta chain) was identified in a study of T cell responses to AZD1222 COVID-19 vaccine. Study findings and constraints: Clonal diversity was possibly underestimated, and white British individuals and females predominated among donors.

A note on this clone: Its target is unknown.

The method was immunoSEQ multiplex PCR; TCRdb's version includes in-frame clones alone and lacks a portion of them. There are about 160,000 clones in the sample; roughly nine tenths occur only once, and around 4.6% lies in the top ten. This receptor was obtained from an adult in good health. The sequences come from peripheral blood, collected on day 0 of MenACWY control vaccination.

The CDR3 reads CASTGAPNTEAFF. CDR3 sequence (DNA): TGTGCCAGTACGGGGGCCCCGAACACTGAAGCTTTCTTT. This chain connects TRBV19 to TRBJ1-1, with a possible D match to TRBD1 (6 bases). Germline V gene sequence: CDR1 LNHDA, CDR2 SQIVND (reference sequence). Trimming removed 7 bases from V and 1 base from J, with 10 bases in between. The CDR3 contains 13 residues. Complete variable domain (other parts from reference TRBV19 and TRBJ1-1): DGGITQSPKYLFRKEGQNVTLSCEQNLNHDAMYWYRQDPGQGLRLIYYSQIVNDFQKGDIAEGYSVSREKKESFPLTVTSAQKNPTAFYLCASTGAPNTEAFFGQGTRLTVV.